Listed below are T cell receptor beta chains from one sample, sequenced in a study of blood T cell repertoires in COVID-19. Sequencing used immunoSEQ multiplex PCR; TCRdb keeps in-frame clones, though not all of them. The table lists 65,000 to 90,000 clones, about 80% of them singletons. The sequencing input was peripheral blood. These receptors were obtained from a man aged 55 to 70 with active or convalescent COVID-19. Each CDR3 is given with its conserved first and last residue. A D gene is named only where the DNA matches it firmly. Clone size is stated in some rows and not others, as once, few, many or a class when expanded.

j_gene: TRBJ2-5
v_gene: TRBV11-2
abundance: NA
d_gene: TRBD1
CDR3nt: TGTGCCAGCAGCTCCGGGACAGGGATCCAGTTCCAGTACTTC
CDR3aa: CASSSGTGIQFQYF

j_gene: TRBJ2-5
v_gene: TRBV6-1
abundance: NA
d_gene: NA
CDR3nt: TGTGCCAGCAGTGAGGCGACACAAGGAGAGACCCAGTACTTC
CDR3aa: CASSEATQGETQYF

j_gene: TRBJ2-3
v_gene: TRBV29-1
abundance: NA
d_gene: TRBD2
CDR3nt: TGCAGCGTGTCCAGCGGGACCACAGATACGCAGTATTTT
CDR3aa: CSVSSGTTDTQYF

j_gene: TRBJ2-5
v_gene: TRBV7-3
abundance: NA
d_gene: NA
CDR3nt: TGTGCCAGCAGCCTCGGACCGGCGGGAGAGACCCAGTACTTC
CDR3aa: CASSLGPAGETQYF

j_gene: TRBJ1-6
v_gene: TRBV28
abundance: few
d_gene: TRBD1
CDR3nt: TGTGCCAGCAGTTTACGCCGGGACAGCAGCAGGAGCTCCTATAATTCACCCCTCCACTTT
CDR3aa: CASSLRRDSSRSSYNSPLHF

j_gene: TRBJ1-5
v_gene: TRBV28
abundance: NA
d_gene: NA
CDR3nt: TGTGCCAGCAGTCCAAGGACAGAGTTCAATCAGCCCCAGCATTTT
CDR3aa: CASSPRTEFNQPQHF

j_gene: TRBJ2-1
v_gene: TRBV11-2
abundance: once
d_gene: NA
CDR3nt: TGTGCCAGCAGCTTGGACGGGGGAGGCTACAATGAGCAGTTCTTC
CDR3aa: CASSLDGGGYNEQFF

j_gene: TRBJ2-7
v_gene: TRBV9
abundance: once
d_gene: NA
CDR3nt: TGTGCCAGCAGCGTAGCGGGGTCAGACGAGCAGTACTTC
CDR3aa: CASSVAGSDEQYF

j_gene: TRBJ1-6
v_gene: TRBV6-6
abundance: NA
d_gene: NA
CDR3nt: TGTGCCAGCAGTTACTCGATTGGGAGTTCACCCCTCCACTTT
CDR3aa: CASSYSIGSSPLHF

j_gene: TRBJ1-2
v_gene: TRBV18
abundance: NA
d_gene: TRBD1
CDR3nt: TGTGCCAGCTCACCCGGAATGGGACAGGGAAATGGCTACACCTTC
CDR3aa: CASSPGMGQGNGYTF

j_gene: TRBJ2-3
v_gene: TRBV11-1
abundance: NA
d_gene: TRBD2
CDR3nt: TGTGCCAGCAGTTTGCGGGGGGGGTTAGATACGCAGTATTTT
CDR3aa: CASSLRGGLDTQYF

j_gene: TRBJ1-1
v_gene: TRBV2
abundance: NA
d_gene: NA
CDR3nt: TGTGCCAGCAGTCGGGGGGCAGGGGACACTGAAGCTTTCTTT
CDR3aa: CASSRGAGDTEAFF

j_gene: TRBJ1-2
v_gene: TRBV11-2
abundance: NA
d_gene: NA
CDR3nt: TGTGCCAGCAGCTTAGCCATAAGGGGCGGCTACACCTTC
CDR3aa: CASSLAIRGGYTF

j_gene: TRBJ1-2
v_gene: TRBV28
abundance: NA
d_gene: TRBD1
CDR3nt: TGTGCCAGCAGTTTTGGTGACAGGGATGGCTACACCTTC
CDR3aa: CASSFGDRDGYTF

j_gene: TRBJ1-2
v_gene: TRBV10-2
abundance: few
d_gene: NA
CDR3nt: TGCGCCAGCAGTGATTCCAGGGCCGGTGGCTACACCTTC
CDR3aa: CASSDSRAGGYTF

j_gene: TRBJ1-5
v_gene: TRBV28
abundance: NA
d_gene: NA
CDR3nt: TGTGCCAGCAGTTTCGGCGGGACTTTCGAACATCAGCCCCAGCATTTT
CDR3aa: CASSFGGTFEHQPQHF

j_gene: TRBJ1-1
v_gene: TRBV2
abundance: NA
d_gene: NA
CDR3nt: TGTGCCAGCAGTCCACGGAGGGCTTTGAACACTGAAGCTTTCTTT
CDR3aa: CASSPRRALNTEAFF

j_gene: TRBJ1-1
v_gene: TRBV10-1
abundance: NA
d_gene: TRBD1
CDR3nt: TGCGCCAGCAGGGAGGACAGGGAGACTGAAGCTTTCTTT
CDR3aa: CASREDRETEAFF

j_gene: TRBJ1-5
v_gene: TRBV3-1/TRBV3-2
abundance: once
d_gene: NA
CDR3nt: TGTGCCAGCAGCCAAAGTTGGGACATTGATCAGCCCCAGCATTTT
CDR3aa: CASSQSWDIDQPQHF

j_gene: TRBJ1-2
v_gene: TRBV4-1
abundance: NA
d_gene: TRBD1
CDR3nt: TGCGCCAGCAGCCAGCCAGACAGGGGCGAGAACTATGGCTACACCTTC
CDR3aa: CASSQPDRGENYGYTF

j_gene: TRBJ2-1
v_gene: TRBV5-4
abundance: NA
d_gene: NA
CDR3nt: TGTGCCAGCAGCTTCCCGGGACTCTCCTACAATGAGCAGTTCTTC
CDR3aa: CASSFPGLSYNEQFF

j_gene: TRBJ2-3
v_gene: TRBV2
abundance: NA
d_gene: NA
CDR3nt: TGTGCCAGCAGTGAATTTAGTCAGGGTCTAGATACGCAGTATTTT
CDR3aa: CASSEFSQGLDTQYF

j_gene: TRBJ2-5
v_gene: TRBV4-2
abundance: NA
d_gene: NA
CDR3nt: TGTGCCAGCAGCCAAGAATCAGGGGAGGGAGAGACCCAGTACTTC
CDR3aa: CASSQESGEGETQYF

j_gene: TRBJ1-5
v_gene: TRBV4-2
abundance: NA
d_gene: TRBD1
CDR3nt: TGTGCCAGCAGCCAGTGGGGGACAGGGGCTCAGCCCCAGCATTTT
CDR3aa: CASSQWGTGAQPQHF

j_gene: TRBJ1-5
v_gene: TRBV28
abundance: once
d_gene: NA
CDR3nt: TGTGCCAGCAGTTCTGACAGACTCTACAATCAGCCCCAGCATTTT
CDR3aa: CASSSDRLYNQPQHF

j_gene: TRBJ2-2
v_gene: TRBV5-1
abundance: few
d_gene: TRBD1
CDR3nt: TGCGCCAGCAGCTCTGGGACAGGGGACACCGGGGAGCTGTTTTTT
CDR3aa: CASSSGTGDTGELFF

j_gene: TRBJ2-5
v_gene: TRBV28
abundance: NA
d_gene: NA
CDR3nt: TGTGCCAGCAGCCTCCGGGACAACCAAGAGACCCAGTACTTC
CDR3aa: CASSLRDNQETQYF

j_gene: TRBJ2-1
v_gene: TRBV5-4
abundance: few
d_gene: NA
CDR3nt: TGTGCCAGCAGCCGTCTAGGTCCCAATGAGCAGTTCTTC
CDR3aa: CASSRLGPNEQFF

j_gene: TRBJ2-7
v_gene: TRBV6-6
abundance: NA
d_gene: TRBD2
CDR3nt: TGTGCCAGCAGAATAGTCTCCGGGGGGGGCTACGAGCAGTACTTC
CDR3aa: CASRIVSGGGYEQYF

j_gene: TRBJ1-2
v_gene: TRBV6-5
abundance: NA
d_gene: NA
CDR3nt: TGTGCCAGCGCCTTAACGAGTGGACAGGGCTACACCTTC
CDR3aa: CASALTSGQGYTF

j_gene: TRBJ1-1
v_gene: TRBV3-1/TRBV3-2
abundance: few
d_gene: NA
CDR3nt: TGTGCCAGCAGGGCCGCAGTGGGAGGGACTGAAGCTTTCTTT
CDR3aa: CASRAAVGGTEAFF

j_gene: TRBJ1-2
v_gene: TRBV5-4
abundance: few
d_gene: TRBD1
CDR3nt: TGTGCCAGCAGCTTGCCAGGGGGCTATGGCTACACCTTC
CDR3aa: CASSLPGGYGYTF

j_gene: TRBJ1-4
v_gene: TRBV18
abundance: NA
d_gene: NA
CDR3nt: TGTGCCAGCTCACCCTTCGAGAATGAAAAACTGTTTTTT
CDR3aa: CASSPFENEKLFF

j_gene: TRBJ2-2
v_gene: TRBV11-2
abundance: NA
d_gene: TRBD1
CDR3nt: TGTGCCAGCAGCCTAAGACAGGGGGTTGGCGGGGAGCTGTTTTTT
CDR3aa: CASSLRQGVGGELFF

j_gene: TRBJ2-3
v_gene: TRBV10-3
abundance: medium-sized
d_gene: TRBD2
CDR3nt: TGTGCCATCAGTGCTGGGGCTAGCGGGGTAGATACGCAGTATTTT
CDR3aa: CAISAGASGVDTQYF

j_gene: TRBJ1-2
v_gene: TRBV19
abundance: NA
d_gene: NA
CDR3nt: TGTGCCAGTAGTGCCGCACACAATAACTATGGCTACACCTTC
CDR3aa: CASSAAHNNYGYTF

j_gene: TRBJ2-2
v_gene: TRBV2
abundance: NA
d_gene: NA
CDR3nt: TGTGCCAGCAGTGACGGACAGATCACCGGGGAGCTGTTTTTT
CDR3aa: CASSDGQITGELFF

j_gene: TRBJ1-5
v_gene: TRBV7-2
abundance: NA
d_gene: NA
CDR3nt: TGTGCCAGCCGACAACAGGCGAATCAGCCCCAGCATTTT
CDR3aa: CASRQQANQPQHF

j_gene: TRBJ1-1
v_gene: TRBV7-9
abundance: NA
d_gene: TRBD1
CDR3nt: TGTGCCAGCAGCTTACAACAGGGGGTGAACACTGAAGCTTTCTTT
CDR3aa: CASSLQQGVNTEAFF

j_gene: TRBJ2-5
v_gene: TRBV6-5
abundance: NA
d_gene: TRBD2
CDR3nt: TGTACTTCGAAGCGGGGGTTTCTCCAAGAGACCCAGTACTTC
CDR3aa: CTSKRGFLQETQYF

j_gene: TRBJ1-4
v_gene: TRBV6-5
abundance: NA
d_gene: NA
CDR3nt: TGTGCCAGCCGGAGACAGGATGAAAAACTGTTTTTT
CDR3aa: CASRRQDEKLFF

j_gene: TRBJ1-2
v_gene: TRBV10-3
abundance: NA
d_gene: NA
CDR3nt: TGTGCCATCAGTGAGTCTACCGGTGCATTCAACTATGGCTACACCTTC
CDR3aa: CAISESTGAFNYGYTF

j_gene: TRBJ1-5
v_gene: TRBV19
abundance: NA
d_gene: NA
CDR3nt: TGTGCCAGTAGTATAGATGGACAACTCAATCAGCCCCAGCATTTT
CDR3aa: CASSIDGQLNQPQHF

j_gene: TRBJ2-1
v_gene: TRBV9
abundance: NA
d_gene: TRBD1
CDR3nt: TGTGCCAGCAGCGTGCGAGACAGGGTAGGCAATGAGCAGTTCTTC
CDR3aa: CASSVRDRVGNEQFF

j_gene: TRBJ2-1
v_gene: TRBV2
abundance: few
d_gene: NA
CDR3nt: TGTGCCAGCAGTGAAATTCCGAGCTCCTACAATGAGCAGTTCTTC
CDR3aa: CASSEIPSSYNEQFF

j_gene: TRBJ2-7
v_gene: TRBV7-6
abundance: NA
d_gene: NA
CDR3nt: TGTGCCAGCAGCTTCAAACCTATGGACGGGAGCTCCTACGAGCAGTACTTC
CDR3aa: CASSFKPMDGSSYEQYF